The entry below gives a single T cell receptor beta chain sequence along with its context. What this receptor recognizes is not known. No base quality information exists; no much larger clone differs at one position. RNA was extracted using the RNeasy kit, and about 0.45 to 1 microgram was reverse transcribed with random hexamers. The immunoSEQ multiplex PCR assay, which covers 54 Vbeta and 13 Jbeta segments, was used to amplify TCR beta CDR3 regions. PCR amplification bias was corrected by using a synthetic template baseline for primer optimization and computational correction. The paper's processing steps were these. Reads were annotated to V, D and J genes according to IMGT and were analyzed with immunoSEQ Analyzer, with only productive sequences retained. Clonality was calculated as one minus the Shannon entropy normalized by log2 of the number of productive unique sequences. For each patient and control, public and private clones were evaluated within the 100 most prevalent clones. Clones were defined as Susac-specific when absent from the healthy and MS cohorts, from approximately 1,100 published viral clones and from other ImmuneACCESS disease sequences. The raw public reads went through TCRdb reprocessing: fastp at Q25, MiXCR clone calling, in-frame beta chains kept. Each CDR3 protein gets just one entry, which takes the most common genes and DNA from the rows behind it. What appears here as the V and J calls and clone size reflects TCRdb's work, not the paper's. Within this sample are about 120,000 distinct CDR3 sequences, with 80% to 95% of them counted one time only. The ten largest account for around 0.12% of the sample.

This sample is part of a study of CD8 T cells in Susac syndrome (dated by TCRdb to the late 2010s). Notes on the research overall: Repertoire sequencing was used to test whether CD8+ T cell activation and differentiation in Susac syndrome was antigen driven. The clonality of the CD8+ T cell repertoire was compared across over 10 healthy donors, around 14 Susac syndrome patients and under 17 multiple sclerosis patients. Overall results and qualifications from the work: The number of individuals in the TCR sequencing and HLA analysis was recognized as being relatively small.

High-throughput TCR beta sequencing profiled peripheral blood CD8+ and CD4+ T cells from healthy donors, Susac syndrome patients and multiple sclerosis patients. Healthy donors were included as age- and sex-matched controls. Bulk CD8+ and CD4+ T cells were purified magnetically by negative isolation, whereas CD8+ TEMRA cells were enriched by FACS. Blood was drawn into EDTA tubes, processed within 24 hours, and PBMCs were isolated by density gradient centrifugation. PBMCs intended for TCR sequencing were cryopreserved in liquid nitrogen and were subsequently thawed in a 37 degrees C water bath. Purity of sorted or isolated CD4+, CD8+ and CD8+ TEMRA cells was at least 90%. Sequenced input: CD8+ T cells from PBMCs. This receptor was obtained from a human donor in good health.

The DNA reads as follows: TGCGCCAGCAGCCGTGGACAGCCGGCTGGAAACACCATATATTTT. It codes for CASSRGQPAGNTIYF. The chain couples TRBV5-1 to TRBJ1-3, and perhaps TRBD1 as D gene, on 6 matching bases. According to the germline V gene, CDR1 reads SGHRS and CDR2 reads YFSETQ. From the cysteine through the phenylalanine, the CDR3 covers 15 amino acids. The entry retains the CDR3 DNA only, 45 bases that are in frame from base 1. At the junction V is shortened by 4 bases and J by 2 bases, with 13 bases in between.